This T cell receptor (beta chain) stems from a study of vaccination effects on CD4 cells after COVID-19. As to this clone: Its antigen is not known.

Deletions cut 10 bases from V and 4 bases from J, with 19 bases between. Germline lookup yields CDR1 KGHDR and CDR2 SFDVKD. The CDR3 runs to 14 residues. Repertoires were generated with immunoSEQ multiplex PCR, while TCRdb's copy carries only in-frame clones and drops some. The sample carries tens of thousands of clones, roughly 73% recorded once. ViraFEST used viral peptide pools to expand antigen-specific CD4+ T cells before sequencing. Cells that had been cultured for roughly ten days were the source of isolated CD4+ T cells. Infection with SARS-CoV-2 occurred in the person between March and December 2020, and PCR confirmed it.

This sequence originates from a human donor who had a prior SARS-CoV-2 infection. The chain is built from TRBV24-1 and TRBJ2-7; D could derive from TRBD1 or TRBD2 (6 bases each). The sequencing here drew on CD4+ T cells from PBMCs cultured with a peptide pool, taken before COVID-19 vaccination. The chain's CDR3 is CATWSPGARYEQYF. As DNA, the CDR3 is TGTGCCACATGGTCCCCGGGGGCGAGATACGAGCAGTACTTC.